Listed below are T cell receptor beta chains from one sample, sequenced in a study of molecular identifiers for immune sequencing clone quantification. One entry per CDR3 protein, called by TCRdb with MiXCR from the PCR reads. The table has 400,000 to 600,000 distinct CDR3 sequences, about 22% seen once; the top ten hold 0.7% to 0.95%. The sequenced sample consisted of naive CD8+ T cells from blood, with Jurkat cell RNA spiked in. The origin of the receptors is a human donor in good health. Some libraries in this study had Jurkat cell RNA spiked in. Both conserved end residues are part of each CDR3. A D gene is named only where the DNA matches it firmly. Clone size is given for some rows only: seen once, a few or many times, or a class if the clone is expanded.

d_call: -
clone_size: -
v_call: TRBV27
j_call: TRBJ2-3
cdr3_aa: CASSSVVIPGGGTDTQYF
cdr3_nt: TGTGCCAGCAGTTCTGTGGTAATTCCAGGCGGGGGCACAGATACGCAGTATTTT

d_call: -
clone_size: -
v_call: TRBV12-5
j_call: TRBJ1-2
cdr3_aa: CASGLVTGIEFPNYGYTF
cdr3_nt: TGTGCTAGTGGTTTGGTTACCGGGATCGAGTTTCCTAACTATGGCTACACCTTC

d_call: -
clone_size: -
v_call: TRBV6-1
j_call: TRBJ1-2
cdr3_aa: CASSEALYGSYGYTF
cdr3_nt: TGTGCCAGCAGTGAAGCGCTATATGGAAGCTATGGCTACACCTTC

d_call: -
clone_size: many
v_call: TRBV20-1
j_call: TRBJ2-7
cdr3_aa: CSARDLDSYEQYF
cdr3_nt: TGCAGTGCTAGGGACCTTGATTCCTACGAGCAGTACTTC

d_call: -
clone_size: -
v_call: TRBV7-9
j_call: TRBJ2-7
cdr3_aa: CASSLLGGQLFYEQYF
cdr3_nt: TGTGCCAGCAGCTTATTAGGCGGTCAGCTATTCTACGAGCAGTACTTC

d_call: TRBD1
clone_size: -
v_call: TRBV20-1
j_call: TRBJ2-5
cdr3_aa: CSGTGAVETQYF
cdr3_nt: TGCAGTGGGACAGGGGCGGTGGAGACCCAGTACTTC

d_call: TRBD2
clone_size: -
v_call: TRBV7-2
j_call: TRBJ2-1
cdr3_aa: CASSFTSGDGRFVNEQFF
cdr3_nt: TGTGCCAGCAGCTTTACTAGCGGGGACGGTAGATTCGTAAATGAGCAGTTCTTC

d_call: TRBD2
clone_size: -
v_call: TRBV27
j_call: TRBJ2-7
cdr3_aa: CASSPGLAAYEQHF
cdr3_nt: TGTGCCAGCAGCCCGGGACTAGCGGCCTACGAGCAGCACTTC

d_call: -
clone_size: -
v_call: TRBV2
j_call: TRBJ2-6
cdr3_aa: CASRQRDGGLSGTNVLTF
cdr3_nt: TGTGCCAGCAGACAAAGGGACGGGGGGCTCTCTGGGACCAACGTCCTGACTTTC

d_call: -
clone_size: few
v_call: TRBV4-3
j_call: TRBJ2-1
cdr3_aa: CASSQDIASSYNEQFF
cdr3_nt: TGCGCCAGCAGCCAAGATATTGCTAGCTCCTACAATGAGCAGTTCTTC

d_call: -
clone_size: -
v_call: TRBV20-1
j_call: TRBJ1-2
cdr3_aa: CSARLQGFILGYTF
cdr3_nt: TGCAGTGCTAGGCTCCAGGGCTTCATCCTGGGCTACACCTTC

d_call: TRBD2
clone_size: few
v_call: TRBV12-3/TRBV12-4
j_call: TRBJ2-3
cdr3_aa: CASSWPSGGAPDTQYF
cdr3_nt: TGTGCCAGCAGTTGGCCTAGCGGGGGGGCCCCAGATACGCAGTATTTT

d_call: TRBD2
clone_size: many
v_call: TRBV27
j_call: TRBJ2-3
cdr3_aa: CASSPPGLAGGGTQYF
cdr3_nt: TGTGCCAGCAGTCCCCCGGGACTAGCGGGAGGAGGGACGCAGTATTTT

d_call: -
clone_size: few
v_call: TRBV7-9
j_call: TRBJ1-2
cdr3_aa: CASSDGTDLYGYTF
cdr3_nt: TGTGCCAGCAGCGACGGGACGGACCTCTATGGCTACACCTTC

d_call: -
clone_size: few
v_call: TRBV9
j_call: TRBJ2-7
cdr3_aa: CASSVGDAAYEQYF
cdr3_nt: TGTGCCAGCAGCGTAGGGGACGCCGCCTACGAGCAGTACTTC

d_call: -
clone_size: few
v_call: TRBV9
j_call: TRBJ2-5
cdr3_aa: CASSVAGRPQETQYF
cdr3_nt: TGTGCCAGCAGCGTAGCTGGCAGGCCGCAAGAGACCCAGTACTTC

d_call: -
clone_size: few
v_call: TRBV11-2
j_call: TRBJ2-7
cdr3_aa: CASSSPNRSSYEQYF
cdr3_nt: TGTGCCAGCAGCTCCCCAAACAGGAGCTCCTACGAGCAGTACTTC